This TCR beta chain stems from a study of T cell responses to AZD1222 COVID-19 vaccine. Worth noting for this clone: What it binds is unknown.

The V segment lost 6 bases and the J segment 0 bases; nucleotides outside the gene matches: 6. CDR3 size: 16 residues. Germline assignment: CDR1 SGHVS and CDR2 FQNEAQ. Pooled samples include second doses given at about 4 or 12 weeks. Study outcomes and limitations: At 160-218 and 743-854, vaccine-associated CD4 TCRs were dominant, and they spanned spike. Clonal diversity was possibly underestimated, and white British individuals and females predominated among donors. With two AZD1222 doses given, Spike-specific TCR breadth and depth both rose.

Libraries were prepared by immunoSEQ multiplex PCR; TCRdb keeps only in-frame clonotypes and omits some of them. The sample holds around 200,000 clones, 94% seen once. The receptor was isolated from an adult who received the AZD1222 COVID-19 vaccine. The chain employs TRBV7-8 and TRBJ2-3, with 10 positions matching TRBD2. Sequenced here: peripheral blood, sampled 28 days after the second AZD1222 dose. The CDR3 region is CASSPIAGGSTDTQYF. DNA for the CDR3: TGTGCCAGCAGTCCCATAGCGGGGGGAAGCACAGATACGCAGTATTTT.